These T cell receptor beta chains were read from a single sample in a study of shared clonotypes between healthy human individuals. Clones were read by immunoSEQ multiplex PCR, and TCRdb kept only the in-frame ones, dropping some. The table lists around 2,000,000 clones, approximately 94% of them singletons. The sequencing sample was made of naive CD8+ T cells from PBMCs. These receptors were collected from a man aged 18 to 29 in good health. Some clones in this sample may be carry-over from other donors' samples. CDR3s leave out the opening cysteine and the closing phenylalanine or tryptophan.

TRBV4-3	TRBJ2-1	ASSQDLPGSSYNEQF
TRBV11-2	TRBJ2-7	ASSPVRGSYEQY
TRBV28	TRBJ1-2	ASSPIIFPSEANYGYT
TRBV6-1	TRBJ2-6	ATPMRVSGANVLT
TRBV5-1	TRBJ1-1	ASSPDRGHTEAF
TRBV7-9	TRBJ2-1	ASSLGDYNEQF
TRBV6-1	TRBJ2-7	ASSEGSKPHYEQY
TRBV9	TRBJ2-3	ASSPGLAYTDTQY
TRBV4-1	TRBJ2-1	ASSPVRTLGNEQF
TRBV2	TRBJ1-2	ASRSHENRRYGYT
TRBV9	TRBJ2-7	ASSVDWTSMFNEQY
TRBV7-6	TRBJ2-3	ASSLEPPPPLTGDTQY
TRBV9	TRBJ2-1	ASSVDGSDEQF
TRBV30	TRBJ1-1	AWSVGVEAF
TRBV9	TRBJ2-1	ASSVGQGPNEQF
TRBV7-9	TRBJ1-4	ASSSLVGGANEKLF
TRBV7-8	TRBJ2-1	ASSPPGSYNEQF
TRBV28	TRBJ1-2	ASRLGVRSSNYGYT
TRBV9	TRBJ2-7	ASSPAASGSYEQY
TRBV6-6	TRBJ1-1	ASSYAEFTEAF
TRBV5-6	TRBJ2-7	ASSLNYQDGSSYEQY
TRBV2	TRBJ2-7	ATQGTGAAEQY
TRBV15	TRBJ2-3	ATSRYGQGASTDTQY
TRBV11-2	TRBJ2-7	ASSLESGPYEQY
TRBV11-1	TRBJ2-7	ASSLARLAGEQY
TRBV6-5	TRBJ1-1	ASTIAQGAGTEAF
TRBV10-3	TRBJ2-1	AISELKRDEQF
TRBV7-8	TRBJ1-1	ASSLEGARDTEAF
TRBV27	TRBJ2-2	ASSQLSTTGELF
TRBV11-2	TRBJ1-2	ASSFPTGTGYT
TRBV9	TRBJ1-1	ASSAPQGLNTEAF
TRBV9	TRBJ1-1	ASSSRDINTEAF
TRBV7-9	TRBJ2-1	ASSLAIGISYNEQF
TRBV7-9	TRBJ2-7	ASSWGGGSYEQY
TRBV11-2	TRBJ2-7	ASSFGRVYEQY
TRBV6-5	TRBJ2-7	ASSQRGRFYEQY